This T cell receptor (beta chain) originates from a study of T-cell reconstitution after alpha-beta-depleted transplantation in children. Study-wide results and limits: Surviving recipient T cells and thymic progenitors underlay high day-60 TCRbeta diversity in some patients. Newly produced T cells mostly accounted for T-cell counts and diversity one year post-transplant. Expanded clones from the graft, numbering several hundred, reportedly supplied alpha-beta T cells about two months after transplant.

To note about this clonotype: Its antigen is not identified.

CDR3 length: 15 amino acids. Between the trimmed V and J ends, which lost 5 bases and 2 bases, there was a span of 13 bases. CDR1 and CDR2 (germline): SGHTA, FQGNSA. Library preparation (for TCRbeta) was performed with unique molecular identifiers. One entry per CDR3 protein, called by TCRdb with MiXCR from the PCR reads. Seen here are roughly 45,000 distinct CDR3 sequences, around 9.2% observed once, and the top ten hold 25% to 30%. The receptor comes from a male patient aged 2 to 10 who had a stem cell transplant for chronic granulomatous disease, so the T cells may come from the graft donor. The V gene is TRBV7-2, the J gene TRBJ2-1; D ambiguous. Sequencing used PBMCs, mostly from graft donor cells, obtained 60 days after TCRalphabeta/CD19-depleted stem cell transplant. The CDR3 loop is CASSLRVPTYNEQFF. In DNA, the CDR3 is TGTGCCAGCAGCCTACGGGTGCCCACCTACAATGAGCAGTTCTTC.